These T cell receptor beta chains were read from a single sample in a study of blood T cell repertoires in COVID-19. TCRdb keeps only in-frame clones here, not all; method: immunoSEQ multiplex PCR. The data contain around 110,000 clones, roughly 80% of them seen just once; the ten biggest clones take up roughly 7.9%. The sequenced material came from peripheral blood. All receptors derive from a man aged 65 to 85 with acute or convalescent COVID-19. Both conserved end residues are part of each CDR3.

j_call v_call cdr3_aa
TRBJ2-7 TRBV18 CASSAPSQTYEQYF
TRBJ2-3 TRBV5-1 CASSLAQGLTDTQYF
TRBJ1-3 TRBV5-1 CASSLGPPSSGNTIYF
TRBJ2-3 TRBV7-9 CASSLAEGQWAADTQYF
TRBJ2-2 TRBV5-1 CASSQGDSANTGELFF
TRBJ1-3 TRBV15 CATSVSSGNTIYF
TRBJ2-2 TRBV5-5 CASSLETHTGELFF
TRBJ1-5 TRBV2 CASDSGNQPQHF
TRBJ1-1 TRBV29-1 CSGDRGLNTEAFF
TRBJ1-3 TRBV7-9 CASSMRADGNTIYF
TRBJ2-7 TRBV3-1/TRBV3-2 CASSQGAVGSYEQYF
TRBJ2-7 TRBV28 CASMGGRVYEQYF
TRBJ1-1 TRBV2 CASSRTGMNTEAFF
TRBJ2-3 TRBV6-5 CASSLTGSTDTQYF
TRBJ2-2 TRBV3-1/TRBV3-2 CASSQVGGTRGGELFF
TRBJ1-1 TRBV28 CASSSQGALRNTEAFF
TRBJ1-2 TRBV2 CASSGEFNYGYTF
TRBJ2-7 TRBV19 CASSRGHHLLYEQYF
TRBJ2-7 TRBV18 CASSPGASSYEQYF
TRBJ2-3 TRBV3-1/TRBV3-2 CASSQHMTSGRSDTQYF
TRBJ2-5 TRBV9 CASSEGGWQETQYF
TRBJ1-1 TRBV20-1 CSASQLPEAFF
TRBJ1-5 TRBV6-5 CASSDSYLNRPQHF
TRBJ1-6 TRBV5-6 CASSLNRVYSPLHF
TRBJ2-6 TRBV24-1 CATIGQVRTGGANVLTF
TRBJ1-4 TRBV9 CASSGGSDEKLFF
TRBJ1-5 TRBV6-6 CASSRQGGYQPQHF
TRBJ1-3 TRBV6-5 CASRRTDGNTIYF
TRBJ1-3 TRBV12-3/TRBV12-4 CASTGNSGNTIYF
TRBJ2-1 TRBV12-3/TRBV12-4 CASRGDGVDEQFF
TRBJ1-3 TRBV27 CASSLEGARGNTIYF
TRBJ2-6 TRBV2 CASIPGQGGPGANVLTF
TRBJ1-2 TRBV27 CASRDSIYGYTF
TRBJ1-1 TRBV29-1 CSVRSSMNTEAFF
TRBJ2-1 TRBV4-2 CASSQAGTGGQNEQFF
TRBJ1-1 TRBV28 CASSPPGTGENTEAFF
TRBJ1-3 TRBV18 CASSPQGIGSASSGNTIYF
TRBJ1-1 TRBV18 CASSPGEGTVNTEAFF
TRBJ2-3 TRBV2 CASRTSGVPEATQYF
TRBJ2-1 TRBV6-1 CASSERGLAGVLNEQFF
TRBJ1-4 TRBV18 CASSPDRTTNEKLFF
TRBJ1-3 TRBV5-1 CASKQGPLGNTIYF
TRBJ1-1 TRBV11-2 CASTPVWGHMNTEAFF